This T cell receptor (beta chain) is drawn from a study of spatial heterogeneity in lung cancer. Noted time point: sample taken at primary tumor resection. This clonotype was detected only a few times. TCRdb processed the 5' RACE reads anew with MiXCR; each CDR3 protein has one entry. The table shows about 38,000 distinct CDR3 sequences, with 7.5% occurring only once. This clonotype was obtained from a male donor with early-stage non-small cell lung cancer. The sequences come from PBMCs, collected at surgery.

CDR3 bases: TGCAGTGCTAGAGATCTAGGAGAAGTTTTCTACGAGCAGTACTTC. It encodes CSARDLGEVFYEQYF. V and J are TRBV20-1 and TRBJ2-7; D is unresolved. Trimming removed 0 bases at V and 3 bases at J, with 15 bases between. This CDR3 contains 15 residues. CDR1 and CDR2 (germline): DFQATT, SNEGSKA (reference sequence).